This T cell receptor beta chain was recovered during a study of cytomegalovirus exposure and HLA in healthy donors. About this clone: Its antigen is not known.

Points from the study as a whole: Both high specificity and high sensitivity reportedly marked the classifier's diagnosis of cytomegalovirus status. For most TCR sequences rarity was the rule, although some public TCRs occurred in many donors. A few chains linked to CMV were shown in vitro to be specific for CMV antigens. The authors enumerated some 170 TCR beta chains as linked to cytomegalovirus.

Germline V gene sequence: CDR1 KGHSH, CDR2 LQKENI. V lost 3 bases and J lost 4, with 18 bases in between. This CDR3 region has 16 residues. TCRdb's table, derived via immunoSEQ multiplex PCR, lists solely in-frame clones and lacks some. This sample has around 250,000 clones, with about 90% found just once. This chain connects TRBV18 to TRBJ1-1, with D perhaps matching TRBD1 (5 bases). The clonotype was recovered from a woman in her 30s in good health and CMV-seronegative. The sequencing sample was made of PBMCs. In nucleotides, the CDR3 is TGTGCCAGCTCACCGAGACAGAACAGCGGGACCACTGAAGCTTTCTTT. Encoded protein: CASSPRQNSGTTEAFF.